This T cell receptor (beta chain) was sequenced during a study of T-cell memory formation after mild COVID-19. For the study at large: TCR clusters were mostly confined to one donor each.

The CDR3 is made up of 13 amino acids. CDR1 and CDR2 from the germline V gene are LGHNA and YSLEER. The ends were cut back, 4 bases at V and 10 bases at J, with 14 bases in the middle. MiXCR, applied by TCRdb to the 5' RACE reads, yields one record per CDR3 protein. The data contain 550,000 to 700,000 distinct CDR3 sequences, roughly 18% of them singletons. The rearrangement joins TRBV4-3 to TRBJ2-1; no reliable D call. The source of this sequence is an adult woman who had mild COVID-19 (a few samples of this study predate the infection). Cell type and time point are not known. Specimen: PBMCs or a T cell subset sorted from them (not recorded which). The CDR3 bases are TGCGCCAGCAGCCCTAACGAGGTCGGCGAGCAGTTCTTC. It is translated as CASSPNEVGEQFF.